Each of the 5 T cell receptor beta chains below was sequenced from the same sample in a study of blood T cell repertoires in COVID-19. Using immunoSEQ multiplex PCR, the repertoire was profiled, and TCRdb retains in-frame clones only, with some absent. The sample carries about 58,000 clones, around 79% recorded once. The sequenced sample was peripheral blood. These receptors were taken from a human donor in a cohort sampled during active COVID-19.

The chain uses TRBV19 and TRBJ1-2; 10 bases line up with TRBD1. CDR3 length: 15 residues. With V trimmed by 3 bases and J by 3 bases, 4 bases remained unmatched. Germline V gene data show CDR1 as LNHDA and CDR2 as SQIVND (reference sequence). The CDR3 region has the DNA TGTGCCAGTAGTATGGGACAGGGGCCGTACTATGGCTACACCTTC. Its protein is CASSMGQGPYYGYTF.

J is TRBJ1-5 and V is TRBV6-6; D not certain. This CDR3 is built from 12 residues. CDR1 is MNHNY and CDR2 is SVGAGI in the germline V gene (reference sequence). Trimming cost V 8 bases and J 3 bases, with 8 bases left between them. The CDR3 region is CASWALNQPQHF. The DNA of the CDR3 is TGTGCCAGCTGGGCTCTCAATCAGCCCCAGCATTTT.

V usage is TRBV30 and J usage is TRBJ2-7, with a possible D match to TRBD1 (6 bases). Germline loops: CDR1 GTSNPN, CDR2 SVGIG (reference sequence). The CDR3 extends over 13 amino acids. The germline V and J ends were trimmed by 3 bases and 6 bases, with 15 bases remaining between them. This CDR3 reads CAWRHLQGTEQYF. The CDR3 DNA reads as TGTGCCTGGAGACATTTACAGGGAACCGAGCAGTACTTC.

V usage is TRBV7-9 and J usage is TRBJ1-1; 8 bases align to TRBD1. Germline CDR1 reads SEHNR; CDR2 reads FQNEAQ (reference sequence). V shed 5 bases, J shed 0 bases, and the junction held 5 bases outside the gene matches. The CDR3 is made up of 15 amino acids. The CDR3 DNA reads TGTGCCAGCAGCATAGGACAGGGATTGAACACTGAAGCTTTCTTT. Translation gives CASSIGQGLNTEAFF.

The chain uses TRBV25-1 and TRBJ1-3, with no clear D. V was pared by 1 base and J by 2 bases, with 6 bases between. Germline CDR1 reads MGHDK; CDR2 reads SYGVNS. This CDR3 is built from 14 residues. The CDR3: CASSELYTGNTIYF. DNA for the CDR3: TGTGCCAGCAGTGAATTGTATACTGGAAACACCATATATTTT.